These 23 T cell receptor beta chains were all obtained from the same sample, sequenced in a study of T cells in Graves' hyperthyroidism and ophthalmopathy. The CDR3 regions of TCR beta were amplified from RNA transcripts. Initially, a first-round RT-PCR of the TCR CDR3 employed the HTBI primer set. One entry per CDR3 protein, called by TCRdb with MiXCR from the multiplex PCR reads. The sample includes about 290,000 distinct CDR3 sequences, less than 15% of them seen just once. Sequenced: blood. The receptor source for this set is a young woman with Graves' hyperthyroidism that later progressed to Graves' ophthalmopathy.

The table lists this clonotype with many counts. This chain links TRBV7-8 with TRBJ2-1; a possible D gene is TRBD1 (5 bases). The V and J ends lost 2 bases and 6 bases respectively, with 11 bases between them. Germline V gene sequence: CDR1 SGHVS, CDR2 FQNEAQ. The CDR3 loop spans 14 amino acids. In DNA, the CDR3 is TGTGCCAGCAGCTTATTTGGGGCCGCCAATGAGCAGTTCTTC. It specifies CASSLFGAANEQFF.

This clonotype was seen at least ten times. V is TRBV11-1 and J is TRBJ2-3, with TRBD2 identical over 9 bases. Looked up from germline, CDR1 is SGHAT and CDR2 is FQDESV (reference sequence). The CDR3 loop spans 14 amino acids. J lost 3 bases, V lost 7 bases, and 5 bases had no gene match. The CDR3 here is CASTLGLATDTQYF. CDR3 bases: TGTGCCAGCACCCTGGGACTAGCAACAGATACGCAGTATTTT.

Ten or more counts support this clonotype. The chain links TRBV28 to TRBJ1-5; the D gene is possibly TRBD1 (5 bases). Trimming shortened V by 4 bases and J by 4 bases, and 14 bases separated the two germline ends. CDR3 length equals 15 residues. Looked up from germline, CDR1 is MDHEN and CDR2 is SYDVKM. The CDR3 sequence is CASSSPGSGNQPQHF. The CDR3 region has the DNA TGTGCCAGCAGTTCTCCAGGGTCCGGGAATCAGCCCCAGCATTTT.

This clonotype was seen ten or more times. This chain links TRBV7-9 with TRBJ1-1; D perhaps matches TRBD1 (6 bases). CDR3 length: 15 amino acids. V shed 5 bases and J shed 3 bases, with 16 bases lying between them. Looked up from germline, CDR1 is SEHNR and CDR2 is FQNEAQ (reference sequence). DNA for the CDR3: TGTGCCAGCAGCGCGCCCGGGACACTTGACACTGAAGCTTTCTTT. Amino acids: CASSAPGTLDTEAFF.

This clonotype was observed once. The chain carries TRBV30 and TRBJ2-1, with TRBD2 matching 13 bases. The CDR3 has 15 amino acids. The V gene's germline CDR1 is GTSNPN and CDR2 SVGIG (reference sequence). V was clipped by 5 bases and J by 2 bases; unmatched bases: 3. The CDR3 region is CAWELAGGAYNEQFF. CDR3 DNA: TGTGCCTGGGAACTAGCGGGAGGGGCCTACAATGAGCAGTTCTTC.

This clonotype was observed at least ten times. J is TRBJ2-7 and V is TRBV5-1; 9 positions agree with TRBD1. Germline V gene lookup returns CDR1 SGHRS and CDR2 YFSETQ. This CDR3 region has 15 residues. V was pared by 0 bases and J by 4 bases, with 5 bases of the junction left unmatched. The CDR3 DNA sequence: TGCGCCAGCAGCTTGGGAGGGACAGGGAGATACGAGCAGTACTTC. As protein: CASSLGGTGRYEQYF.

This chain links TRBV3-2 with TRBJ2-5; the table's D call, TRBD1, has no DNA check behind it. TRBV3-2 constitutes a pseudogene. The CDR3 is 15 residues long. CDR3 nucleotides: TGTGCCAGCAGCGCATCGGCAGGGGGTCAAGAGACCCAGTACTTC. This sequence encodes CASSASAGGQETQYF.

At least ten counts were recorded for this clonotype. One end of the junction does not line up with germline, which may come from a read error. The genes are TRBV11-2 and TRBJ2-4; unclear D gene. The V gene's germline CDR1 is SGHAT and CDR2 FQNNGV. CDR3 length: 11 amino acids. The CDR3 coding sequence is TGTGCCAGCAGCCTAGATAATATTCAGTACTTC. Translating gives CASSLDNIQYF.

Worth noting for this clonotype: This may be a read error, as it is one base from a much larger clone. The chain links TRBV27 to TRBJ1-2, with D possibly being TRBD1 (5 bases). There are 13 residues in the CDR3. Trimming cost V 3 bases and J 6 bases, with 11 bases left between them. Germline CDR1 is MNHEY and CDR2 is SMNVEV (reference sequence). The CDR3 DNA follows: TGTGCCAGCAGTTTGAGGGGTCCCCATGGCTACACCTTC. It codes for CASSLRGPHGYTF.

This clonotype has only a few counts. This chain joins TRBV6-1 and TRBJ1-5; no clear D gene. CDR1 and CDR2 (germline): MNHNS, SASEGT. This CDR3 is 12 amino acids long. V was pared by 4 bases and J by 6 bases, with 7 bases between. CDR3 nucleotides: TGTGCCAGCAGTGGCGTGGGTCAGCCCCAGCATTTT. Its protein product is CASSGVGQPQHF.

In its sample, this clonotype was seen many times. The chain joins TRBV6-1 to TRBJ1-1; the D gene is possibly TRBD1 (5 bases). The CDR3 has 15 amino acids. Looked up from germline, CDR1 is MNHNS and CDR2 is SASEGT. V lost 7 bases and J lost 0, with 15 bases in between. The chain's CDR3 is CASTPGPDLNTEAFF. The CDR3 DNA follows: TGTGCCAGCACCCCGGGACCGGACCTGAACACTGAAGCTTTCTTT.

The table lists this clonotype with many counts. The gene calls are TRBV7-8 and TRBJ2-7; D is perhaps TRBD2 (6 bases). This CDR3 spans 15 amino acids. Per the germline V gene, CDR1 is SGHVS and CDR2 is FQNEAQ. Trimming took off 5 bases at V and 0 bases at J, with 14 bases between the two ends. This chain's CDR3 is CASSQTGESSYEQYF. In DNA, the CDR3 is TGTGCCAGCAGCCAAACGGGGGAGAGCTCCTACGAGCAGTACTTC.

In this sample, this clonotype turned up many times. V gene TRBV2 combines with J gene TRBJ1-5, with unresolved D. Germline V gives CDR1 SNHLY, CDR2 FYNNEI. Between the trimmed V and J ends, which lost 2 bases and 3 bases, there was a span of 11 bases. This CDR3 region has 15 residues. CDR3 loop: CASSEMGSDNQPQHF. The CDR3, as DNA: TGTGCCAGCAGTGAAATGGGATCAGACAATCAGCCCCAGCATTTT.

This clonotype was seen ten or more times. The chain combines TRBV11-2 with TRBJ2-3, with D unclear. Looked up from germline, CDR1 is SGHAT and CDR2 is FQNNGV. V was clipped by 8 bases and J by 2 bases, with 8 bases between them. The CDR3 contains 12 residues. The CDR3 DNA follows: TGTGCCAGCTCGGATAACACAGATACGCAGTATTTT. Translation: CASSDNTDTQYF.

Only a few counts were recorded for this clonotype. V is TRBV5-1 and J is TRBJ2-7; 8 nucleotides line up with TRBD1. CDR3 length equals 16 residues. Trimming removed 0 bases from V and 5 bases from J; junction bases left unmatched: 10. The germline gives CDR1 SGHRS, CDR2 YFSETQ. CDR3 protein: CASSLAPGTGVDEQYF. Written as DNA, the CDR3 is TGCGCCAGCAGCTTGGCCCCCGGGACAGGAGTAGACGAGCAGTACTTC.

The table lists this clonotype with a few counts. This chain joins TRBV30 and TRBJ1-3; no firm D call. CDR1 and CDR2 (germline): GTSNPN, SVGIG (reference sequence). V shed 4 bases and J shed 0 bases, with 13 bases lying between them. CDR3 length: 15 amino acids. CDR3 DNA: TGTGCCTGGAAGCAGAATATTGTCTCTGGAAACACCATATATTTT. Protein: CAWKQNIVSGNTIYF.

This clonotype was counted at least ten times. This rearrangement joins TRBV12-3 or TRBV12-4 to TRBJ2-1, with 7 nucleotides matching TRBD2. The CDR3 extends over 15 amino acids. The ends lost 8 bases at V and 4 bases at J; junction bases unmatched: 11. The DNA for the CDR3 is TGTGCCAGCGGCCTAGCGGACTCAGGTTACAATGAGCAGTTCTTC. It codes for CASGLADSGYNEQFF.

This clonotype was observed many times. The chain couples TRBV7-6 to TRBJ2-1; 14 bases map to TRBD2. V dropped 4 bases and J dropped 9; count of bases not matched to a gene: 11. Per germline, CDR1 SGHVS and CDR2 FNYEAQ. This CDR3 spans 17 amino acids. In DNA form, the CDR3 reads TGTGCCAGCAGCTCGCTACCGGGACTAGCGGGAGTTGTTGAGCAGTTCTTC. Protein sequence: CASSSLPGLAGVVEQFF.

In its sample, this clonotype was seen many times. V and J are TRBV29-1 and TRBJ1-1; D gene uncertain. V lost 1 base and J 4 bases, leaving 13 bases between the germline ends. Per germline, CDR1 SQVTM and CDR2 ANQGSEA. The CDR3 runs to 14 residues. The CDR3 here is CSVEVNEVSTEAFF. The DNA of the CDR3 is TGCAGCGTTGAAGTAAATGAGGTCAGCACTGAAGCTTTCTTT.

V gene TRBV6-2 or TRBV6-3 combines with J gene TRBJ2-1, with TRBD1 matching 7 bases. J was trimmed by 8 bases and V by 0 bases; bases with no gene match: 7. Germline values: CDR1 MNHEY, CDR2 SVGEGT. CDR3 size: 15 residues. The DNA of the CDR3 is TGTGCCAGCAGTTACTCCCGAGACAGGGCACATGAGCAGTTCTTC. The encoded protein is CASSYSRDRAHEQFF.

The chain couples TRBV12-3 or TRBV12-4 to TRBJ2-7; TRBD1 aligns across 9 bases. V gave up 8 bases and J gave up 0 bases; unmatched junction bases: 17. This CDR3 has 18 residues. For the CDR3, the DNA is TGTGCCAGCGGAGCGGGACAGGGAGGGCTTCGAAGCTCCTACGAGCAGTACTTC. This codes for CASGAGQGGLRSSYEQYF.

This clonotype was found a few times. This may be a read error, as it is one base from a much larger clone. V and J are TRBV27 and TRBJ2-1, with TRBD2 matching 9 bases. Germline V gene data show CDR1 as MNHEY and CDR2 as SMNVEV (reference sequence). The CDR3 is 14 residues long. The CDR3 DNA reads TGTACCAGCAGTAGACTAGCGGCCGACAATGAGCAGTTCTTC. Protein product: CTSSRLAADNEQFF.

This clonotype was detected ten times or more. V and J are TRBV28 and TRBJ2-7, with D perhaps TRBD2 (6 bases). Germline CDR1 and CDR2: MDHEN and SYDVKM. The CDR3 extends over 15 amino acids. The V and J ends lost 1 base and 6 bases respectively, with 16 bases between them. The CDR3 loop is CASSLSYGSLPEQYF. In DNA form, the CDR3 reads TGTGCCAGCAGTTTATCATACGGGAGTCTTCCCGAGCAGTACTTC. Looking up the rest from reference TRBV28 and TRBJ2-7 gives the full variable domain: DVKVTQSSRYLVKRTGEKVFLECVQDMDHENMFWYRQDPGLGLRLIYFSYDVKMKEKGDIPEGYSVSREKKERFSLILESASTNQTSMYLCASSLSYGSLPEQYFGPGTRLTVT.